The T cell receptor (beta chain) under discussion was sequenced for a study of blood T cell repertoires in COVID-19. For the study at large: From T cells, B-cell-depleted T cells, or PBMCs came the material, which was cDNA or gDNA.

Looked up from germline, CDR1 is SGDLS and CDR2 is YYNGEE. V lost 4 bases and J lost 1, with 23 bases in between. The CDR3 length is 18 residues. Those enrolled in Seattle joined during active infection and were followed longitudinally afterward. Under the authors' procedure: Estimation of nucleated cell counts relied on the amplification of reference gene primers. Sequencing was performed with immunoSEQ multiplex PCR; in TCRdb, only in-frame clones are kept and a portion is missing. Clone size and V and J calls were adopted from that table, with D and trimming inferred from the DNA. The data show over 100,000 clones, about nine tenths seen once.

The sequencing input was peripheral blood. This clonotype was sampled from a woman aged 70-85 years with COVID-19, enrolled during active disease. The J gene is TRBJ1-1, the V gene TRBV9; no clear D gene. In nucleotides, the CDR3 is TGTGCCAGCAGCCCCACTTCCCGGAGGGCGGTCGGGAACACTGAAGCTTTCTTT. Translation: CASSPTSRRAVGNTEAFF. Variable domain in full (rest from reference TRBV9 and TRBJ1-1): DSGVTQTPKHLITATGQRVTLRCSPRSGDLSVYWYQQSLDQGLQFLIQYYNGEERAKGNILERFSAQQFPDLHSELNLSSLELGDSALYFCASSPTSRRAVGNTEAFFGQGTRLTVV.